Listed below are T cell receptor beta chains from one sample, sequenced in a study of immune evolution from preneoplasia to lung adenocarcinoma. The method was immunoSEQ multiplex PCR; TCRdb's version includes in-frame clones alone and lacks a portion of them. This table has 9,000 to 13,000 clones, roughly 89% appearing once. The sample consisted of FFPE invasive lung adenocarcinoma tissue. These receptors all stem from a person aged 70 to 85 with invasive lung adenocarcinoma. CDR3s include the opening cysteine and the closing phenylalanine or tryptophan. Each record gives: V gene, J gene, clone size, D gene, CDR3 protein, CDR3 DNA. The D gene is left open where the match is weak. Clone sizes are given selectively: once, few, many, or a class where the clone is expanded.

v_call: TRBV28
j_call: TRBJ1-1
clone_size: -
d_call: -
cdr3_aa: CASRGRPEAFF
cdr3_nt: TGTGCCAGCAGGGGACGACCTGAAGCTTTCTTT

v_call: TRBV7-8
j_call: TRBJ2-7
clone_size: -
d_call: TRBD2
cdr3_aa: CASSLASGTSPKEQYF
cdr3_nt: TGTGCCAGCAGCTTAGCCTCCGGGACTAGCCCCAAAGAGCAGTACTTC

v_call: TRBV30
j_call: TRBJ1-1
clone_size: once
d_call: TRBD1
cdr3_aa: CAWSGDRGAFF
cdr3_nt: TGTGCCTGGAGTGGGGACAGGGGAGCTTTCTTT

v_call: TRBV20-1
j_call: TRBJ1-2
clone_size: once
d_call: TRBD1
cdr3_aa: CSALGQDGYTF
cdr3_nt: TGCAGTGCCCTGGGACAGGATGGCTACACCTTC

v_call: TRBV29-1
j_call: TRBJ2-1
clone_size: -
d_call: TRBD2
cdr3_aa: CSVGGLAGDEQFF
cdr3_nt: TGCAGCGTTGGGGGACTAGCGGGGGATGAGCAGTTCTTC

v_call: TRBV5-1
j_call: TRBJ2-1
clone_size: -
d_call: -
cdr3_aa: CASSGSSYNEQFF
cdr3_nt: TGCGCCAGCAGCGGGAGCTCCTACAATGAGCAGTTCTTC

v_call: TRBV30
j_call: TRBJ1-1
clone_size: -
d_call: TRBD1
cdr3_aa: CAWSADRRTEAFF
cdr3_nt: TGTGCCTGGAGTGCGGACAGGAGAACTGAAGCTTTCTTT

v_call: TRBV7-3
j_call: TRBJ2-1
clone_size: -
d_call: TRBD2
cdr3_aa: CASSSGLADINEQFF
cdr3_nt: TGTGCCAGCAGCTCGGGACTAGCGGATATCAATGAGCAGTTCTTC

v_call: TRBV11-2
j_call: TRBJ2-3
clone_size: -
d_call: TRBD1
cdr3_aa: CASSPRTGTSTDTQYF
cdr3_nt: TGTGCCAGCAGTCCGAGGACAGGGACTAGCACAGATACGCAGTATTTT

v_call: TRBV30
j_call: TRBJ1-5
clone_size: -
d_call: TRBD1
cdr3_aa: CAWASTGFNQPQHF
cdr3_nt: TGTGCCTGGGCCTCGACAGGGTTCAATCAGCCCCAGCATTTT

v_call: TRBV5-6
j_call: TRBJ2-7
clone_size: -
d_call: -
cdr3_aa: CASSLGGGLSYEQYF
cdr3_nt: TGTGCCAGCAGCTTGGGCGGGGGCCTCTCCTACGAGCAGTACTTC

v_call: TRBV19
j_call: TRBJ2-2
clone_size: -
d_call: -
cdr3_aa: CATMQGPTVGELFF
cdr3_nt: TGTGCCACCATGCAGGGGCCCACGGTTGGGGAGCTGTTTTTT

v_call: TRBV4-1
j_call: TRBJ2-1
clone_size: -
d_call: -
cdr3_aa: CASTQGPTNEQFF
cdr3_nt: TGCGCCAGCACCCAGGGACCCACCAATGAGCAGTTCTTC

v_call: TRBV27
j_call: TRBJ2-1
clone_size: -
d_call: TRBD2
cdr3_aa: CASRTSGSYEQFF
cdr3_nt: TGTGCCAGTCGGACTAGCGGGAGCTATGAGCAGTTCTTC

v_call: TRBV27
j_call: TRBJ2-5
clone_size: -
d_call: TRBD1
cdr3_aa: CASSLAAGGQETQYF
cdr3_nt: TGTGCCAGCAGTTTGGCGGCAGGGGGTCAAGAGACCCAGTACTTC

v_call: TRBV11-1
j_call: TRBJ2-5
clone_size: -
d_call: TRBD2
cdr3_aa: CASSQTGTRGETQYF
cdr3_nt: TGTGCCAGCAGCCAGACCGGGACTAGGGGAGAGACCCAGTACTTC

v_call: TRBV27
j_call: TRBJ2-2
clone_size: -
d_call: -
cdr3_aa: CASSFTGFVGELFF
cdr3_nt: TGTGCCAGCAGTTTCACAGGGTTCGTTGGGGAGCTGTTTTTT

v_call: TRBV6-5
j_call: TRBJ1-1
clone_size: -
d_call: TRBD1
cdr3_aa: CASSTPLGQAASF
cdr3_nt: TGTGCCAGTAGTACTCCCCTCGGACAGGCTGCATCCTTT

v_call: TRBV9
j_call: TRBJ2-7
clone_size: -
d_call: TRBD2
cdr3_aa: CASSVRIGGGEEQYF
cdr3_nt: TGTGCCAGCAGCGTACGTATAGGCGGGGGGGAAGAGCAGTACTTC

v_call: TRBV5-6
j_call: TRBJ1-1
clone_size: -
d_call: -
cdr3_aa: CASSPGRRNTEAFF
cdr3_nt: TGTGCCAGCAGCCCCGGGAGGCGAAACACTGAAGCTTTCTTT

v_call: TRBV28
j_call: TRBJ1-5
clone_size: once
d_call: -
cdr3_aa: CASSLSVQPQHF
cdr3_nt: TGTGCCAGCAGTTTATCGGTGCAGCCCCAGCATTTT

v_call: TRBV6-5
j_call: TRBJ1-2
clone_size: -
d_call: -
cdr3_aa: CASLGNYGYTF
cdr3_nt: TGTGCCAGCCTAGGCAACTATGGCTACACCTTC

v_call: TRBV7-2
j_call: TRBJ2-7
clone_size: -
d_call: TRBD2
cdr3_aa: CASSTASGSSYEQYF
cdr3_nt: TGTGCCAGCAGCACAGCTAGCGGCTCCTCCTACGAGCAGTACTTC

v_call: TRBV29-1
j_call: TRBJ2-3
clone_size: -
d_call: TRBD2
cdr3_aa: CSVDSRLAGSTDTQYF
cdr3_nt: TGCAGCGTTGACTCCAGACTAGCGGGGAGCACAGATACGCAGTATTTT

v_call: TRBV28
j_call: TRBJ1-1
clone_size: -
d_call: -
cdr3_aa: CASRVGSTEAFF
cdr3_nt: TGTGCCAGCAGAGTGGGGTCGACTGAAGCTTTCTTT

v_call: TRBV15
j_call: TRBJ2-4
clone_size: -
d_call: TRBD1
cdr3_aa: CATSRPGQGQNIQYF
cdr3_nt: TGTGCCACCAGCAGACCGGGACAGGGCCAAAACATTCAGTACTTC

v_call: TRBV28
j_call: TRBJ1-4
clone_size: -
d_call: -
cdr3_aa: CASSSDLLNEKLFF
cdr3_nt: TGTGCCAGCAGTTCAGACTTACTTAATGAAAAACTGTTTTTT

v_call: TRBV28
j_call: TRBJ2-3
clone_size: -
d_call: -
cdr3_aa: CASSSLAVSTDTQYF
cdr3_nt: TGTGCCAGCAGTTCATTAGCGGTTAGCACAGATACGCAGTATTTT

v_call: TRBV19
j_call: TRBJ2-2
clone_size: -
d_call: -
cdr3_aa: CASRTGTDTGELFF
cdr3_nt: TGTGCCAGTAGAACGGGTACGGACACCGGGGAGCTGTTTTTT

v_call: TRBV29-1
j_call: TRBJ2-1
clone_size: -
d_call: -
cdr3_aa: CSVEGGGRFF
cdr3_nt: TGCAGCGTTGAAGGCGGTGGGCGGTTCTTC

v_call: TRBV29-1
j_call: TRBJ2-7
clone_size: -
d_call: TRBD2
cdr3_aa: CSVEDLASGSNYEQYF
cdr3_nt: TGCAGCGTTGAAGATCTGGCTAGCGGGAGCAACTACGAGCAGTACTTC

v_call: TRBV11-2
j_call: TRBJ2-1
clone_size: -
d_call: -
cdr3_aa: CASSLSGAYNEQFF
cdr3_nt: TGTGCCAGCAGCTTAAGCGGAGCCTACAATGAGCAGTTCTTC